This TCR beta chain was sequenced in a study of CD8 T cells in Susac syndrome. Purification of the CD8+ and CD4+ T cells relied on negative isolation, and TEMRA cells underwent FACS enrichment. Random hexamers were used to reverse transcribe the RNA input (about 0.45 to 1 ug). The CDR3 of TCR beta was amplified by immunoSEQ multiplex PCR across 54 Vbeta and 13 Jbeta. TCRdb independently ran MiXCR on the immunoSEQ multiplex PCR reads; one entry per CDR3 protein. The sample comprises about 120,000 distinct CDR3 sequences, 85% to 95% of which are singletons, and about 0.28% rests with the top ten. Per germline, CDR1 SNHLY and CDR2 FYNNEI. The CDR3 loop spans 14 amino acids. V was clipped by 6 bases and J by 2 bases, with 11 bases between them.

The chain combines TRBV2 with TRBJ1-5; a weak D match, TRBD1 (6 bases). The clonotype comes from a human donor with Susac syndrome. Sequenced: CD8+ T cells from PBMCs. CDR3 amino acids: CASRLQGGNQPQHF. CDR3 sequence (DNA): TGTGCCAGCAGATTACAGGGAGGCAATCAGCCCCAGCATTTT.